The 19 T cell receptor beta chains below all came from one sample that was sequenced in a study of regulatory T cells in long-lasting Graves disease. Combining iRepertoire HTBI primers with Arm-PCR of CDR3 regions, the authors built TCR beta libraries. TCRdb independently ran MiXCR on the multiplex PCR reads; one entry per CDR3 protein. The table shows some 470,000 distinct CDR3 sequences, with 20% to 25% occurring only once. As to time point: persistent/refractory GD, antithyroid drugs over 5 years with positive TRAb. TCR sequences were obtained from RNA taken from PBMCs. Sequenced material: peripheral blood mononuclear cells (PBMCs), taken when the disease was refractory, from a patient treated with antithyroid drugs. The origin of the receptors is a female donor with Graves disease.

This clonotype turned up a few times. This chain joins TRBV2 and TRBJ1-3; TRBD1 aligns across 7 bases. With 7 bases clipped from V and 8 bases from J, the junction kept 17 bases outside the gene matches. This CDR3 region has 16 residues. The V gene's germline CDR1 is SNHLY and CDR2 FYNNEI. Here the CDR3 DNA reads TGTGCCAGCACCCGGGGGGGCCTACAGGGGACTTACACCATATATTTT. Its translation is CASTRGGLQGTYTIYF.

In this sample, this clonotype turned up many times. The chain is built from TRBV28 and TRBJ1-5, with a possible D match to TRBD1 (5 bases). This CDR3 contains 15 residues. Per germline, CDR1 MDHEN and CDR2 SYDVKM. Trimming stripped 5 bases from V and 2 bases from J, with 13 bases between. CDR3 DNA: TGTGCCAGCAGTATAGTAGGGGTGCGCAATCAGCCCCAGCATTTT. This gives the protein CASSIVGVRNQPQHF.

The chain joins TRBV12-3 or TRBV12-4 to TRBJ2-5; D not certain. V was pared by 1 base and J by 1 base, with 13 bases between. The CDR3 length is 16 residues. This CDR3 is CASSLGGRRAQETQYF. Here the CDR3 DNA reads TGTGCCAGCAGTTTAGGAGGACGCCGGGCCCAAGAGACCCAGTACTTC.

The sample holds many counts of this clonotype. The rearrangement links TRBV2 to TRBJ2-2; 7 bases match TRBD1. The V and J ends lost 5 bases and 7 bases, in that order; junction bases with no gene match: 7. Germline values: CDR1 SNHLY, CDR2 FYNNEI. The length of the CDR3 is 14 residues. CDR3 in amino acids: CASSRQGFIGELFF. Here the CDR3 DNA reads TGTGCCAGCAGTCGACAGGGATTCATCGGGGAGCTGTTTTTT.

This clonotype was picked up many times. The chain is built from TRBV7-6 and TRBJ2-7, with TRBD1 identical over 9 bases. V shed 4 bases and J 5 bases; nucleotides not matched to a gene: 6. Germline loops: CDR1 SGHVS, CDR2 FNYEAQ. CDR3 length equals 14 residues. The CDR3 DNA is TGTGCCAGCAGCTGGGGACAGGGAACTAACGAGCAGTACTTC. This sequence encodes CASSWGQGTNEQYF.

About this clonotype: A clone one base away is much larger, so this may be a read error. The chain carries TRBV24-1 and TRBJ1-2, with a possible D match to TRBD1 (5 bases). The CDR3 contains 14 residues. Trimming took off 3 bases at V and 7 bases at J, with 14 bases between the two ends. Germline V gene sequence: CDR1 KGHDR, CDR2 SFDVKD. The CDR3 DNA follows: TGTGCCACCAGTGATCGGCAGGGTAGCTGTGGCTACACCTTC. It yields the protein CATSDRQGSCGYTF.

This clonotype was observed many times. The V and J genes are TRBV6-2 or TRBV6-3 and TRBJ2-7; unclear D gene. The CDR3 totals 15 residues. Germline CDR1 MNHEY, CDR2 SVGEGT. The V and J ends lost 7 bases and 3 bases respectively, with 19 bases between them. Here the CDR3 reads CASTGMVNWGYEQYF. DNA for the CDR3: TGTGCCAGCACGGGTATGGTAAACTGGGGCTACGAGCAGTACTTC.

The table lists this clonotype with a few counts. The chain has TRBV7-2 and TRBJ1-5; the D gene is possibly TRBD1 (6 bases). V dropped 5 bases and J dropped 3 bases, with 14 bases sitting between them. This CDR3 has 15 amino acids. Germline values: CDR1 SGHTA, CDR2 FQGNSA. In DNA form, the CDR3 reads TGTGCCAGCAGCCCTGAGGGGGGTCCCAATCAGCCCCAGCATTTT. Translation: CASSPEGGPNQPQHF. Full variable domain (outside the CDR3, taken from reference TRBV7-2 and TRBJ1-5): GAGVSQSPSNKVTEKGKDVELRCDPISGHTALYWYRQSLGQGLEFLIYFQGNSAPDKSGLPSDRFSAERTGGSVSTLTIQRTQQEDSAVYLCASSPEGGPNQPQHFGDGTRLSIL.

The chain recombines TRBV24-1 with TRBJ2-3; 9 nucleotides match TRBD1. In germline, CDR1 is KGHDR, CDR2 SFDVKD. V was clipped by 5 bases and J by 3 bases; unmatched bases: 8. The CDR3 is 16 amino acids. CDR3 sequence: CATSGQGGFWTDTQYF. The CDR3 bases are TGTGCCACCAGTGGACAGGGGGGGTTTTGGACAGATACGCAGTATTTT.

The V call is TRBV30, the J call TRBJ1-2; a weak D match, TRBD1 (6 bases). The germline CDR1 and CDR2 sequences are GTSNPN and SVGIG (reference sequence). Trimming left V 0 bases short and J 5 bases short, with 13 bases between. This CDR3 is built from 14 residues. Here the CDR3 reads CAWSVTGGVYGYTF. In DNA form, the CDR3 reads TGTGCCTGGAGTGTAACGGGGGGCGTTTATGGCTACACCTTC.

At least ten counts were recorded for this clonotype. The chain carries TRBV19 and TRBJ1-5; the D gene is possibly TRBD1 (5 bases). V lost 7 bases and J 2 bases, leaving 15 bases between the germline ends. The CDR3 contains 15 residues. Germline-derived CDR1 and CDR2 are LNHDA and SQIVND (reference sequence). The CDR3: CASTLGGGGNQPQHF. The CDR3 bases are TGTGCCAGTACCCTGGGGGGTGGGGGCAATCAGCCCCAGCATTTT.

This clonotype has a handful of counts. The chain has TRBV6-2 or TRBV6-3 and TRBJ1-4, with D perhaps matching TRBD1 (6 bases). This CDR3 spans 18 amino acids. Trimming cost V 0 bases and J 0 bases, with 14 bases left between them. Germline V gene lookup returns CDR1 MNHEY and CDR2 SVGEGT. The CDR3 DNA reads as TGTGCCAGCAGTTACTCAAGGATGGGGGGCGCAACTAATGAAAAACTGTTTTTT. Its translation: CASSYSRMGGATNEKLFF.

J is TRBJ1-4 and V is TRBV20-1; 10 positions match TRBD1. Germline CDR1 is DFQATT and CDR2 is SNEGSKA (reference sequence). This CDR3 spans 13 amino acids. This CDR3 is CSGRDRGLGKLFF. The CDR3 coding sequence is TGCAGCGGACGGGACAGGGGATTGGGGAAACTGTTTTTT.

This clonotype was detected ten times or more. The V call is TRBV7-3, the J call TRBJ1-1; no clear D gene. Germline V gene data show CDR1 as SGHTA and CDR2 as FQGTGA. The CDR3 runs 13 residues. V was clipped by 6 bases and J by 0 bases, with 8 bases between them. The CDR3 loop is CASSSQMNTEAFF. Written as DNA, the CDR3 is TGTGCCAGCAGTTCCCAGATGAACACTGAAGCTTTCTTT.

This clonotype came up many times. The chain has TRBV28 and TRBJ1-2, with a possible D match to TRBD1 (5 bases). The CDR3 length is 13 residues. Germline values: CDR1 MDHEN, CDR2 SYDVKM. Trimming left V 7 bases short and J 7 bases short, with 16 bases between. The DNA for the CDR3 is TGTGCCAGCAAAATGGGGGTACCAGCTGGCTACACCTTC. Translation: CASKMGVPAGYTF.

Regarding this clonotype: With a much larger clone just one base away, this may be a read error. The chain couples TRBV6-5 to TRBJ1-4, with D possibly being TRBD1 (6 bases). The CDR3 spans 16 residues. CDR1 is MNHEY, CDR2 SVGAGI, per germline. Trimming left V 0 bases short and J 4 bases short, with 12 bases between. The CDR3 region is CASSYSGAPRNEKLFF. The CDR3 DNA is TGTGCCAGCAGTTACTCGGGGGCACCTCGTAATGAAAAACTGTTTTTT.

Ten or more counts support this clonotype. The chain joins TRBV7-2 to TRBJ1-5; TRBD1 aligns across 10 bases. The V and J ends lost 1 base and 4 bases, in that order; junction bases with no gene match: 7. The germline CDR1 and CDR2 sequences are SGHTA and FQGNSA. The CDR3 is made up of 17 amino acids. The CDR3 protein is CASSLVGWGQGNQPQHF. Here the CDR3 DNA reads TGTGCCAGCAGCTTAGTAGGGTGGGGACAGGGGAATCAGCCCCAGCATTTT.

Concerning this clonotype itself: Possible read error: a much larger clone is one base away. The gene calls are TRBV30 and TRBJ1-1, with TRBD1 as a possible D gene (5 bases). The V gene's germline CDR1 is GTSNPN and CDR2 SVGIG (reference sequence). The CDR3 consists of 12 residues. The CDR3 sequence is CVWSVVRGEAFF. The CDR3 DNA follows: TGTGTCTGGAGTGTAGTGAGGGGCGAAGCTTTCTTT. The full variable domain, completed using reference TRBV30 and TRBJ1-1, is SQTIHQWPATLVQPVGSPLSLECTVEGTSNPNLYWYRQAAGRGLQLLFYSVGIGQISSEVPQNLSASRPQDRQFILSSKKLLLSDSGFYLCVWSVVRGEAFFGQGTRLTVV.

This clonotype was observed a handful of times. The J gene is TRBJ2-7, the V gene TRBV19; the D gene is possibly TRBD2 (6 bases). The V end was cut by 4 bases, the J end by 2 bases, with 12 bases between. Germline loops: CDR1 LNHDA, CDR2 SQIVND (reference sequence). The CDR3 is 14 amino acids. CDR3 DNA: TGTGCCAGTAGTAAGGGGACTGATACCTACGAGCAGTACTTC. This sequence encodes CASSKGTDTYEQYF.